Listed here are 20 T cell receptor beta chains from one sample, sequenced in a study of blood T cell repertoires in COVID-19. The method was immunoSEQ multiplex PCR; TCRdb's version includes in-frame clones alone and lacks a portion of them. The sample records about 39,000 clones, 65% to 85% being singletons. Material for sequencing was peripheral blood. The receptor source for this set is a man aged 55 to 69 in a cohort sampled during active COVID-19.

The V and J genes are TRBV19 and TRBJ2-2; 11 nucleotides line up with TRBD2. Germline V gives CDR1 LNHDA, CDR2 SQIVND (reference sequence). CDR3 length: 19 amino acids. V trimming: 1 base; J trimming: 2 bases; junction bases outside the gene matches: 9. CDR3 in amino acids: CASSIVWLAGGRNTGELFF. The DNA for the CDR3 is TGTGCCAGTAGTATAGTTTGGCTAGCGGGAGGAAGAAACACCGGGGAGCTGTTTTTT.

This clone was seen once. The rearrangement joins TRBV10-3 to TRBJ2-1, with 12 bases identical to TRBD2. This CDR3 is built from 15 residues. CDR1 and CDR2 (germline): ENHRY, SYGVKD. The trim removed 8 bases at V and 7 bases at J, leaving 9 bases unmatched. The CDR3 protein is CAIGVASGGENEQFF. The CDR3 coding sequence is TGTGCCATCGGTGTCGCTAGCGGGGGGGAGAATGAGCAGTTCTTC.

The gene calls are TRBV6-1 and TRBJ1-2; D is perhaps TRBD1 (5 bases). V was cut by 2 bases and J by 2 bases, with 12 bases left in between. CDR3 size: 15 residues. The germline V gene encodes CDR1 MNHNS and CDR2 SASEGT. CDR3 in amino acids: CASSEWSGPNYGYTF. In DNA, the CDR3 is TGTGCCAGCAGTGAATGGTCAGGGCCGAACTATGGCTACACCTTC.

Here the CDR3 DNA reads TGTGCCAGCAGCATCGCGGGGGGGCAAAGGGAGACCCAGTACTTC. Amino acid sequence: CASSIAGGQRETQYF. The rearrangement joins TRBV5-5 to TRBJ2-5; 9 nucleotides align to TRBD2. The germline V gene has CDR1 SGHKS and CDR2 YYEKEE (reference sequence). There are 15 residues in the CDR3. V lost 4 bases to trimming and J lost 5 bases; unmatched junction nucleotides: 9.

The V call is TRBV6-5, the J call TRBJ2-7; 12 bases are a match to TRBD2. The length of the CDR3 is 14 residues. V gave up 6 bases and J gave up 5 bases; unmatched junction bases: 5. Germline V gene lookup returns CDR1 MNHEY and CDR2 SVGAGI. This CDR3 is CASRKTSGGNEQYF. Here the CDR3 DNA reads TGTGCCAGCAGAAAAACTAGCGGGGGGAACGAGCAGTACTTC.

This clone appeared a few times. The chain joins TRBV10-2 to TRBJ1-2; D is perhaps TRBD1 (5 bases). Germline V gene data show CDR1 as WSHSY and CDR2 as SAAADI. Trimming cost V 6 bases and J 5 bases, with 10 bases left between them. The CDR3 extends over 12 amino acids. As DNA, the CDR3 is TGCGCCAGCAGGACAGATTCTTATGGCTACACCTTC. This encodes CASRTDSYGYTF.

With respect to this clone: This sample includes further DNA sequences coding for the same CDR3. The chain links TRBV27 to TRBJ2-2; D is undetermined. The length of the CDR3 is 13 residues. The V gene's germline CDR1 is MNHEY and CDR2 SMNVEV (reference sequence). V was cut by 4 bases and J by 5 bases, with 8 bases left in between. Written as DNA, the CDR3 is TGTGCCAGCAGTTCCCCTCTAACCGGGGAGCTGTTTTTT. Translating gives CASSSPLTGELFF.

The chain carries TRBV28 and TRBJ1-5, with D possibly TRBD1 on 6 matching bases. Trimming cost V 5 bases and J 7 bases, with 12 bases left between them. The CDR3 runs 13 residues. Germline CDR1 and CDR2: MDHEN and SYDVKM. The CDR3 spells CASSDGGRQPQHF. In DNA, the CDR3 is TGTGCCAGCAGTGATGGGGGCCGCCAGCCCCAGCATTTT.

This chain links TRBV28 with TRBJ2-3; 7 bases align to TRBD2. Germline V gene data show CDR1 as MDHEN and CDR2 as SYDVKM. The CDR3 has 14 residues. The trim removed 3 bases at V and 1 base at J, leaving 1 base unmatched. The DNA for the CDR3 is TGTGCCAGCAGTTTCCTAGCGGGCACAGATACGCAGTATTTT. It yields the protein CASSFLAGTDTQYF.

The J gene is TRBJ2-7, the V gene TRBV10-2; a weak D match, TRBD1 (5 bases). The V gene lost 2 bases and the J gene lost 2 bases, with 10 bases spanning the gap. CDR3 size: 14 residues. Germline lookup yields CDR1 WSHSY and CDR2 SAAADI. Here the CDR3 reads CASSERQTPYEQYF. The CDR3 region has the DNA TGCGCCAGCAGTGAGAGACAGACCCCCTACGAGCAGTACTTC.

The chain recombines TRBV10-3 with TRBJ2-1; the D gene is possibly TRBD1 (5 bases). CDR1 is ENHRY, CDR2 SYGVKD, per germline. Trimming removed 2 bases from V and 9 bases from J, with 17 bases in between. The CDR3 is 15 amino acids. The CDR3 loop reads CAISERSQFRGEQFF. Here the CDR3 DNA reads TGTGCCATCAGTGAGCGGTCCCAGTTTAGGGGTGAGCAGTTCTTC.

This clone was detected once. The chain is built from TRBV6-5 and TRBJ2-7; 13 bases match TRBD2. CDR1 and CDR2 (germline): MNHEY, SVGAGI. J gave up 7 bases and V 6 bases, and 6 bases lay outside the gene matches. The CDR3 contains 14 residues. The CDR3 DNA follows: TGTGCCAGCAGCTTCGGGACTAGCGGGAAAGAGCAGTACTTC. Its protein is CASSFGTSGKEQYF.

The rearrangement uses TRBV19 and TRBJ1-1, with TRBD1 as a possible D gene (5 bases). Germline V gene lookup returns CDR1 LNHDA and CDR2 SQIVND (reference sequence). The CDR3 extends over 12 amino acids. Between the trimmed V and J ends, which lost 10 bases and 0 bases, there was a span of 9 bases. CDR3 protein: CATQGMNTEAFF. CDR3 nucleotides: TGTGCCACCCAGGGAATGAACACTGAAGCTTTCTTT.

The gene calls are TRBV11-2 and TRBJ1-4, with TRBD1 matching 8 bases. Germline CDR1 reads SGHAT; CDR2 reads FQNNGV. The CDR3 covers 15 residues. Unmatched junction bases numbered 6, after V lost 1 base and J lost 8 bases. As DNA, the CDR3 is TGTGCCAGCAGCTTAGCCAGGGGGCTCGAAGAAAAACTGTTTTTT. It translates to CASSLARGLEEKLFF.

The chain has TRBV19 and TRBJ1-2, with D maybe TRBD1 (6 bases). CDR3 length: 13 residues. The V and J ends lost 6 bases and 4 bases respectively, with 12 bases between them. Germline V lookup: CDR1 LNHDA, CDR2 SQIVND (reference sequence). The CDR3 here is CASRQGPGYGYTF. CDR3 DNA: TGTGCCAGTAGGCAGGGGCCAGGCTATGGCTACACCTTC.

This rearrangement joins TRBV7-9 to TRBJ2-7; TRBD1 is a possible D gene (5 bases). The germline V gene has CDR1 SEHNR and CDR2 FQNEAQ (reference sequence). CDR3 length equals 14 residues. Trimming pared 5 bases from V and 1 base from J, leaving 12 bases between. CDR3 amino acids: CASSVREVSYEQYF. CDR3 DNA sequence: TGTGCCAGCAGCGTCAGGGAAGTATCCTACGAGCAGTACTTC.

This rearrangement joins TRBV14 to TRBJ2-2; TRBD2 agrees at 11 bases. This CDR3 has 17 residues. CDR1 is SGHDN, CDR2 FVKESK, per germline. V lost 0 bases and J lost 4; bases outside the gene matches: 4. In nucleotides, the CDR3 is TGTGCCAGCAGCCAAGACCGACTAGCGGGACGCACCGGGGAGCTGTTTTTT. Amino acids: CASSQDRLAGRTGELFF.

This clone was counted between two and nine times. The rearrangement joins TRBV3-1 (or the pseudogene TRBV3-2) to TRBJ2-2, with D possibly matching TRBD2 (5 bases). The CDR3 totals 17 residues. Germline assignment: CDR1 LGHDT and CDR2 YNNKEL (reference sequence). Trimming stripped 4 bases from V and 7 bases from J, with 22 bases between. The CDR3 DNA follows: TGTGCCAGCAGCCCTCGCACGGGTGCCGTTGAGGGCGGGGAGCTGTTTTTT. The encoded protein is CASSPRTGAVEGGELFF.

The chain is built from TRBV4-1 and TRBJ2-1; 10 bases are shared with TRBD2. The J segment lost 4 bases and the V segment lost 1 base, leaving 4 bases of the junction unmatched. The CDR3 loop spans 16 amino acids. Germline CDR1 is MGHRA and CDR2 is YSYEKL. The DNA of the CDR3 is TGCGCCAGCAGCCAAGTCGCTAGCGGGGGATACAATGAGCAGTTCTTC. This encodes CASSQVASGGYNEQFF.

The genes are TRBV4-1 and TRBJ2-6, with D possibly TRBD2 on 6 matching bases. This CDR3 region has 16 residues. In germline, CDR1 is MGHRA, CDR2 YSYEKL. V lost 4 bases and J 1 base, leaving 11 bases between the germline ends. The CDR3: CASSPGGGSGANVLTF. The CDR3, as DNA: TGCGCCAGCAGCCCCGGTGGGGGGTCTGGGGCCAACGTCCTGACTTTC.